The 3 T cell receptor beta chains below all came from one sample that was sequenced in a study of T cell responses to AZD1222 COVID-19 vaccine. The table came from immunoSEQ multiplex PCR; TCRdb's copy has only in-frame clones and leaves some out. The sample contains approximately 200,000 clones, approximately 90% of which appear only once. The sequences come from peripheral blood, collected 28 days after the second AZD1222 dose. The receptor source for this set is an adult who received the AZD1222 COVID-19 vaccine.

In its sample, this clone was seen once. Within the sample, other DNA sequences also encode this same CDR3. This chain links TRBV5-1 with TRBJ2-1, with D hard to call. The CDR3 extends over 11 amino acids. CDR1 is SGHRS, CDR2 YFSETQ, per germline. The ends were cut back, 6 bases at V and 4 bases at J, with 5 bases in the middle. DNA for the CDR3: TGCGCCAGCAAGGGTTACAATGAGCAGTTCTTC. As protein: CASKGYNEQFF.

The genes are TRBV19 and TRBJ1-1; D gene ambiguous. Trimming took off 5 bases at V and 4 bases at J, with 11 bases between the two ends. CDR1 is LNHDA and CDR2 is SQIVND in the germline V gene (reference sequence). There are 13 residues in the CDR3. The CDR3 region has the DNA TGTGCCAGTAGTCCCGAGAGGGTCACTGAAGCTTTCTTT. It specifies CASSPERVTEAFF.

The sample holds a few counts of this clone. The chain couples TRBV5-1 to TRBJ2-2; D call uncertain. Trimming took off 3 bases at V and 7 bases at J, with 4 bases between the two ends. Germline V gene sequence: CDR1 SGHRS, CDR2 YFSETQ. The CDR3 covers 11 residues. CDR3 nucleotides: TGCGCCAGCAGCTCCGGCGGGGAGCTGTTTTTT. Protein sequence: CASSSGGELFF.